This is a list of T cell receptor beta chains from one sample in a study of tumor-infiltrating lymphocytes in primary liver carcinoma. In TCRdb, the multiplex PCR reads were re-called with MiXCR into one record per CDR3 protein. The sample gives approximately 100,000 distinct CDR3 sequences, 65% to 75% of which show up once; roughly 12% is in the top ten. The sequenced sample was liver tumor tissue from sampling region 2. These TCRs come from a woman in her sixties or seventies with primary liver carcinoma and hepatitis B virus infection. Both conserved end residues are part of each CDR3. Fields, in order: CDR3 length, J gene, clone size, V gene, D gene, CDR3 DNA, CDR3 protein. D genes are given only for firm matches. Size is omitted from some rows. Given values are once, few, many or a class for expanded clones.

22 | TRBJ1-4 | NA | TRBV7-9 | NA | TGTGCCAGCAGCTTAAGCGGCACACCCCTCCTCAGTGACAGGCCTTTTCTCGGAAAACTGTTTTTT | CASSLSGTPLLSDRPFLGKLFF
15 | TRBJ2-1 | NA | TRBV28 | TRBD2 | TGTGCCAGCAGTCCATCGGGCGGGAGGTTATATGAGCAGCTCTTC | CASSPSGGRLYEQLF
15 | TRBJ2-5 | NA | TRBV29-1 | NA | TGTAGCGTTGAGGGCCCGCTCCCCTCTCAAGACACCCAGTACTTC | CSVEGPLPSQDTQYF
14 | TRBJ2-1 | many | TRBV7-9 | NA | TGTGCCAGCAGCTTAGGAGGATCCCGGGGTGAGCAGTTCTTC | CASSLGGSRGEQFF
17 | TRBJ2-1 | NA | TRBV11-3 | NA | TGTGCCAGCAGCTTAGGGTTCAGCGGTCTTCCCTACAATGAGCAGTTCTTC | CASSLGFSGLPYNEQFF
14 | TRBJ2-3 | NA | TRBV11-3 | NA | TGTGTCAGCAGCTTCGGCTGGAACTTAGATACGCAGTATTTT | CVSSFGWNLDTQYF
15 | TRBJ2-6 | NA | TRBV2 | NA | TGTGCCAGCAGTGTACGGAGCACTGGGGCCAACGTCCTGACTTTC | CASSVRSTGANVLTF
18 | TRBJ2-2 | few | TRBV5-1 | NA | TGCGCCACCCAAATTGCCGGTCAAGGGACTCTGAACACCGGGGAGCTGTTTTTT | CATQIAGQGTLNTGELFF
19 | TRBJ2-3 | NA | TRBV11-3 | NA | TGTGCCAGCAGCCCCGTGACTAGTGGATTAACATTCCAACGGGATACGCAATATTTT | CASSPVTSGLTFQRDTQYF
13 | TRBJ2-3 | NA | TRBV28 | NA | TGTGCCTGCAGTTGGGACGGCACAGATACGCAGTATTTT | CACSWDGTDTQYF
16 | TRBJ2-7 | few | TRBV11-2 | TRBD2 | TGTGCCAGCAGCCATTTAAGCGGGAGAGGGGTCTACGAGCAGTACTTC | CASSHLSGRGVYEQYF
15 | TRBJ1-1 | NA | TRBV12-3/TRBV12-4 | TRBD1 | TGTGCCAACAGTACCCTGCCTTCAGGGGGCTCTGAAGCTTTCTTT | CANSTLPSGGSEAFF
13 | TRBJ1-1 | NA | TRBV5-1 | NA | TGCGCCAGCAACTTGGGTTCCGCAAATGAAGCTCTCTTT | CASNLGSANEALF
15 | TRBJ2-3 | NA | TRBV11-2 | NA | TGTGCTAGCATACTAGAGACGGGAGGCACAGATACGCAGTATTTT | CASILETGGTDTQYF
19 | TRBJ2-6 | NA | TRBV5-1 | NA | TGCGCCAGCAGTTTGGGTCCCGGGGGATGGAGCTCTGGGTCCAACGTCCTGACTTTC | CASSLGPGGWSSGSNVLTF
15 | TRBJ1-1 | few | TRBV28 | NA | TGTGCCAGCAGTTTAGGGCAGAGCGGGAACACTGAAGCTTTCTTT | CASSLGQSGNTEAFF